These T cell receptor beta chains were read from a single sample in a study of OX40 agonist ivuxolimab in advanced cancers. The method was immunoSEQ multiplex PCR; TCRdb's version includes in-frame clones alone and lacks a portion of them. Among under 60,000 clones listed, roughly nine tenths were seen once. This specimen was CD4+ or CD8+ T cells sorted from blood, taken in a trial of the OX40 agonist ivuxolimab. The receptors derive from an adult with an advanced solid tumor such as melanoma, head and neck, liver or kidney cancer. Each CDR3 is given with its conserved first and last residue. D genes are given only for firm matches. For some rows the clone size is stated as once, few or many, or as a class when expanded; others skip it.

CDR3aa: CATSRDKGGPYEQYF
CDR3nt: TGTGCCACCAGCAGAGATAAGGGGGGGCCCTACGAGCAGTACTTC
v_gene: TRBV15
j_gene: TRBJ2-7
d_gene: NA
abundance: NA

CDR3aa: CASSQRGGAQYF
CDR3nt: TGTGCCAGCAGCCAAAGGGGGGGAGCCCAGTACTTC
v_gene: TRBV11-2
j_gene: TRBJ2-5
d_gene: NA
abundance: NA

CDR3aa: CASRRAGTNNEQFF
CDR3nt: TGTGCCAGCCGGAGGGCAGGTACAAACAATGAGCAGTTCTTC
v_gene: TRBV6-5
j_gene: TRBJ2-1
d_gene: NA
abundance: NA

CDR3aa: CASSVGDTQYF
CDR3nt: TGTGCCAGCAGCGTAGGAGATACGCAGTATTTT
v_gene: TRBV9
j_gene: TRBJ2-3
d_gene: NA
abundance: NA

CDR3aa: CASSLGAEIPNYGYTF
CDR3nt: TGCGCCAGCAGCTTGGGCGCCGAGATTCCTAACTATGGCTACACCTTC
v_gene: TRBV5-1
j_gene: TRBJ1-2
d_gene: NA
abundance: NA

CDR3aa: CASSFPSGGWTDTQYF
CDR3nt: TGTGCCAGCAGCTTCCCTAGCGGGGGGTGGACAGATACGCAGTATTTT
v_gene: TRBV11-2
j_gene: TRBJ2-3
d_gene: TRBD2
abundance: NA

CDR3aa: CASSQYVRTGELFF
CDR3nt: TGCGCCAGCAGCCAATACGTACGGACCGGGGAGCTGTTTTTT
v_gene: TRBV4-3
j_gene: TRBJ2-2
d_gene: NA
abundance: NA

CDR3aa: CASSGTVVTGELFF
CDR3nt: TGTGCCAGCAGCGGGACAGTAGTCACCGGGGAGCTGTTTTTT
v_gene: TRBV11-1
j_gene: TRBJ2-2
d_gene: TRBD1
abundance: NA

CDR3aa: CASSPVTGAYEQYF
CDR3nt: TGTGCCAGCAGTCCGGTGACGGGGGCCTACGAGCAGTACTTC
v_gene: TRBV7-9
j_gene: TRBJ2-7
d_gene: NA
abundance: NA

CDR3aa: CASSLSRDRVGGNYEQYF
CDR3nt: TGTGCCAGCAGCTTGAGCCGGGACAGGGTAGGGGGAAACTACGAGCAGTACTTC
v_gene: TRBV7-8
j_gene: TRBJ2-7
d_gene: TRBD1
abundance: NA

CDR3aa: CASSFISELAYGYTF
CDR3nt: TGTGCCAGCAGCTTCATATCGGAGCTTGCCTATGGCTACACCTTC
v_gene: TRBV5-4
j_gene: TRBJ1-2
d_gene: NA
abundance: once

CDR3aa: CASSGKKPGTTNTGELFF
CDR3nt: TGTGCCAGCAGCGGAAAGAAACCCGGGACAACGAACACCGGGGAGCTGTTTTTT
v_gene: TRBV9
j_gene: TRBJ2-2
d_gene: NA
abundance: few

CDR3aa: CASSEGRNRGILAKNIQYF
CDR3nt: TGTGCCAGCAGTGAAGGGAGAAACAGAGGGATACTAGCCAAAAACATTCAGTACTTC
v_gene: TRBV6-1
j_gene: TRBJ2-4
d_gene: NA
abundance: NA

CDR3aa: CASSLSVGNTEAFF
CDR3nt: TGTGCCAGCAGCTTAAGCGTGGGGAACACTGAAGCTTTCTTT
v_gene: TRBV7-9
j_gene: TRBJ1-1
d_gene: NA
abundance: once

CDR3aa: CASSLQGAIAKNIQYF
CDR3nt: TGTGCCAGCAGCTTACAGGGAGCTATAGCCAAAAACATTCAGTACTTC
v_gene: TRBV7-9
j_gene: TRBJ2-4
d_gene: NA
abundance: NA

CDR3aa: CASRPTSGRRGEQFF
CDR3nt: TGCGCCAGCCGTCCGACTAGCGGGAGGCGCGGTGAGCAGTTCTTC
v_gene: TRBV10-1
j_gene: TRBJ2-1
d_gene: TRBD2
abundance: NA

CDR3aa: CASSLLAGGDGYTF
CDR3nt: TGCGCCAGCAGCTTACTCGCAGGGGGAGATGGCTACACCTTC
v_gene: TRBV5-1
j_gene: TRBJ1-2
d_gene: TRBD1
abundance: NA

CDR3aa: CASSSTGFSYNEQFF
CDR3nt: TGTGCCAGCAGCTCTACAGGGTTTTCCTACAATGAGCAGTTCTTC
v_gene: TRBV11-3
j_gene: TRBJ2-1
d_gene: NA
abundance: NA

CDR3aa: CASSYWNGQGWYF
CDR3nt: TGTGCCAGCAGCTACTGGAATGGCCAGGGCTGGTACTTC
v_gene: TRBV5-6
j_gene: TRBJ2-5
d_gene: NA
abundance: NA

CDR3aa: CASSPHLQGGEQYF
CDR3nt: TGTGCCAGCAGCCCACACCTACAGGGCGGCGAGCAGTACTTC
v_gene: TRBV11-3
j_gene: TRBJ2-7
d_gene: NA
abundance: NA

CDR3aa: CASSLAGSGNTIYF
CDR3nt: TGTGCCAGCAGCTTAGCAGGATCTGGAAACACCATATATTTT
v_gene: TRBV13
j_gene: TRBJ1-3
d_gene: NA
abundance: NA

CDR3aa: CATSDPLGETQYF
CDR3nt: TGTGCCACCTCAGATCCCCTTGGAGAGACCCAGTACTTC
v_gene: TRBV7-2
j_gene: TRBJ2-5
d_gene: NA
abundance: NA

CDR3aa: CASSPRVTGGTEAFF
CDR3nt: TGCGCCAGCAGCCCTCGGGTGACAGGGGGCACTGAAGCTTTCTTT
v_gene: TRBV5-1
j_gene: TRBJ1-1
d_gene: TRBD1
abundance: NA

CDR3aa: CAWSVSEEDGYTF
CDR3nt: TGTGCCTGGAGTGTATCAGAAGAGGATGGCTACACCTTC
v_gene: TRBV30
j_gene: TRBJ1-2
d_gene: NA
abundance: once

CDR3aa: CASSARAEGYEQYF
CDR3nt: TGTGCCAGTAGTGCCCGGGCCGAGGGGTACGAGCAGTACTTC
v_gene: TRBV19
j_gene: TRBJ2-7
d_gene: NA
abundance: NA

CDR3aa: CASSQEMSANYGYTF
CDR3nt: TGCGCCAGCAGCCAAGAGATGTCAGCTAACTATGGCTACACCTTC
v_gene: TRBV4-3
j_gene: TRBJ1-2
d_gene: NA
abundance: NA

CDR3aa: CASRSEGYQPQHF
CDR3nt: TGTGCCAGCAGGAGTGAGGGGTATCAGCCCCAGCATTTT
v_gene: TRBV28
j_gene: TRBJ1-5
d_gene: NA
abundance: NA

CDR3aa: CASSTSSGGAADTQYF
CDR3nt: TGTGCCAGCAGCACCTCTAGCGGGGGGGCCGCAGATACGCAGTATTTT
v_gene: TRBV9
j_gene: TRBJ2-3
d_gene: TRBD2
abundance: NA

CDR3aa: CAWAEGKSSYEQYF
CDR3nt: TGTGCCTGGGCCGAGGGGAAGAGCTCCTACGAGCAGTACTTC
v_gene: TRBV30
j_gene: TRBJ2-7
d_gene: NA
abundance: NA

CDR3aa: CASRPGQNTGELFF
CDR3nt: TGTGCCAGCAGACCGGGACAAAACACCGGGGAGCTGTTTTTT
v_gene: TRBV6-6
j_gene: TRBJ2-2
d_gene: NA
abundance: NA

CDR3aa: CASSFRDPTDTQYF
CDR3nt: TGTGCCAGCAGCTTCAGGGACCCCACAGATACGCAGTATTTT
v_gene: TRBV7-3
j_gene: TRBJ2-3
d_gene: NA
abundance: NA

CDR3aa: CASSDPGSLIYEQYF
CDR3nt: TGTGCCAGCAGTGACCCCGGGAGCCTGATCTACGAGCAGTACTTC
v_gene: TRBV6-1
j_gene: TRBJ2-7
d_gene: NA
abundance: NA

CDR3aa: CASSYSGVLGDEQFF
CDR3nt: TGTGCCAGCAGTTACTCGGGGGTACTTGGGGATGAGCAGTTCTTC
v_gene: TRBV6-5
j_gene: TRBJ2-1
d_gene: NA
abundance: few